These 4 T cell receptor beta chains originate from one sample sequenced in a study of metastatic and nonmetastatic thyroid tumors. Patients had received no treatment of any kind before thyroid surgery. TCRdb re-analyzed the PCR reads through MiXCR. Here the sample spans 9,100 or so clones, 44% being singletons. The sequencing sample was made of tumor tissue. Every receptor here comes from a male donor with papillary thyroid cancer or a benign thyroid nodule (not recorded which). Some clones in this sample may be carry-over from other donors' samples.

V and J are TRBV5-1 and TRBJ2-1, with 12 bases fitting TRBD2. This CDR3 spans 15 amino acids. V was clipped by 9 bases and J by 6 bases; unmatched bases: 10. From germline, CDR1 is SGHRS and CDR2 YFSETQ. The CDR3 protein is CATSPTSGSANEQFF. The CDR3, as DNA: TGCGCCACCTCACCGACTAGCGGGAGTGCCAATGAGCAGTTCTTC. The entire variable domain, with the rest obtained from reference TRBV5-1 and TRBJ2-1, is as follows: KAGVTQTPRYLIKTRGQQVTLSCSPISGHRSVSWYQQTPGQGLQFLFEYFSETQRNKGNFPGRFSGRQFSNSRSEMNVSTLELGDSALYLCATSPTSGSANEQFFGPGTRLTVL.

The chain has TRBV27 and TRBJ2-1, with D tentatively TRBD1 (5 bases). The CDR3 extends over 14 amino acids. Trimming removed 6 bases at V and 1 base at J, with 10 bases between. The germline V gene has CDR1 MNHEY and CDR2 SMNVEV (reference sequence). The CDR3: CASRTGKSYNEQFF. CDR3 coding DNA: TGTGCCAGCAGAACAGGAAAATCCTACAATGAGCAGTTCTTC.

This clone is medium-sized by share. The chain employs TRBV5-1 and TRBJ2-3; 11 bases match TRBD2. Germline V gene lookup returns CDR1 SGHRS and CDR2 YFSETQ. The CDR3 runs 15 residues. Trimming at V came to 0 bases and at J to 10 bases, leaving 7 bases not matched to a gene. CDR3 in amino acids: CASSLDRVAGGAQYF. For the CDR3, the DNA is TGCGCCAGCAGCTTGGATCGTGTAGCGGGGGGGGCGCAGTATTTT.

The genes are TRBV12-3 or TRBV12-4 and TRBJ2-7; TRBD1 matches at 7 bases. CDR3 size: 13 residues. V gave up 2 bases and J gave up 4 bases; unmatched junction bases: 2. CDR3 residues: CASSLSRGYEQYF. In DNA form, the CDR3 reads TGTGCCAGCAGTTTATCCAGGGGGTACGAGCAGTACTTC.